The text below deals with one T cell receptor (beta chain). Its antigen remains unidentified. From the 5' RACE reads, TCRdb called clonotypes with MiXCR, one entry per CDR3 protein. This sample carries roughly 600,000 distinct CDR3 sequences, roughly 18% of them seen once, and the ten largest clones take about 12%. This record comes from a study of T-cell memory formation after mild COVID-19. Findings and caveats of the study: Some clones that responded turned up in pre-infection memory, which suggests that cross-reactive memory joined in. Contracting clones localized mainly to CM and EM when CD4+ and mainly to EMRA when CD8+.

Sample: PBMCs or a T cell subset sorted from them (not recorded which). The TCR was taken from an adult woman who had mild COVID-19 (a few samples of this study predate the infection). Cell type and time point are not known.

In DNA, the CDR3 is TGTGCCAGCGCTACACTCCCTTCTGGGGGCCAGTACTTC. It translates to CASATLPSGGQYF. The genes are TRBV6-5 and TRBJ2-5; D assignment may be TRBD1 or TRBD2 (5 bases each). The germline V gene encodes CDR1 MNHEY and CDR2 SVGAGI. Trimming took 8 bases from V and 10 from J, leaving 20 bases between them. This CDR3 is built from 13 residues.